The 25 T cell receptor beta chains below come from one sample, sequenced in a study of shared clonotypes between healthy human individuals. TCRdb's copy holds only in-frame clones and misses some; the assay was immunoSEQ multiplex PCR. The table has fewer than 600,000 clones, around 76% seen once. Sequencing input: PBMCs. The origin of the receptors is a woman between 35 and 50 years old in good health. Some clones in this sample may be carry-over from other donors' samples.

This chain uses TRBV10-3 with TRBJ2-5; 12 bases are a match to TRBD2. Germline trimming cut 8 bases from V and 6 bases from J; bases unmatched to any gene: 4. The CDR3 sequence is 13 residues long. The germline gives CDR1 ENHRY, CDR2 SYGVKD. The CDR3 loop is CAIQGLAGQTQYF. The CDR3 DNA is TGTGCCATCCAGGGACTAGCGGGCCAGACCCAGTACTTC.

This clone was observed many times. This chain joins TRBV20-1 and TRBJ1-2; D ambiguous. Deletions cut 3 bases from V and 7 bases from J, with 9 bases between. The CDR3 is 11 residues long. Germline V gene lookup returns CDR1 DFQATT and CDR2 SNEGSKA (reference sequence). CDR3 region: CSASLPIGYTF. The CDR3 region has the DNA TGCAGTGCTAGCTTACCTATTGGCTACACCTTC.

This clone has more than one count but fewer than ten. This chain joins TRBV11-1 and TRBJ2-7; D call uncertain. The CDR3 has 15 amino acids. Per germline, CDR1 SGHAT and CDR2 FQDESV (reference sequence). The ends were cut back, 5 bases at V and 3 bases at J, with 17 bases in the middle. The CDR3 coding sequence is TGTGCCAGCAGCCCAGATGGTTCACCCGACTACGAGCAGTACTTC. It is translated as CASSPDGSPDYEQYF.

This clone was detected only a few times. J is TRBJ2-3 and V is TRBV5-1; TRBD2 matches 8 bases. Germline CDR1 reads SGHRS; CDR2 reads YFSETQ. J lost 2 bases, V lost 5 bases, and 7 bases had no gene match. The CDR3 length is 15 residues. DNA for the CDR3: TGCGCCAGCAGTTTTCAGACTAGCGCCACAGATACGCAGTATTTT. Residues: CASSFQTSATDTQYF.

The rearrangement links TRBV27 to TRBJ2-7, with 14 bases lining up with TRBD2. The CDR3 covers 16 residues. CDR1 is MNHEY, CDR2 SMNVEV, per germline (reference sequence). The trim removed 5 bases at V and 3 bases at J, leaving 6 bases unmatched. The chain's CDR3 is CASSTRLAGGNYEQYF. The CDR3 DNA is TGTGCCAGCAGTACAAGACTAGCGGGAGGGAACTACGAGCAGTACTTC.

The chain employs TRBV28 and TRBJ2-1, with 12 positions matching TRBD2. The CDR3 sequence is 16 residues long. V gave up 4 bases and J gave up 3 bases; unmatched junction bases: 4. Germline CDR1 MDHEN, CDR2 SYDVKM. CDR3 nucleotides: TGTGCCAGCAGTTCTAGCGGGAGGGGTTTCTACAATGAGCAGTTCTTC. Translating gives CASSSSGRGFYNEQFF. Combining the CDR3 with reference TRBV28 and TRBJ2-1 gives the whole variable domain DVKVTQSSRYLVKRTGEKVFLECVQDMDHENMFWYRQDPGLGLRLIYFSYDVKMKEKGDIPEGYSVSREKKERFSLILESASTNQTSMYLCASSSSGRGFYNEQFFGPGTRLTVL.

The V call is TRBV7-2, the J call TRBJ2-3, with 10 bases identical to TRBD2. After removal of 5 bases from V and 6 bases from J, the junction contained 5 bases not matched to a gene. The CDR3 has 14 amino acids. Germline assignment: CDR1 SGHTA and CDR2 FQGNSA. DNA for the CDR3: TGTGCCAGCAGCCCTAGCGGGAGAGTTGATACGCAGTATTTT. Its protein product is CASSPSGRVDTQYF.

This chain joins TRBV6-1 and TRBJ1-2; D gene ambiguous. Germline V gives CDR1 MNHNS, CDR2 SASEGT. The CDR3 covers 17 residues. V lost 0 bases, J lost 8 bases, and 22 bases lay in between. CDR3 sequence: CASSEAGLHIVGGGYTF. The CDR3 DNA follows: TGTGCCAGCAGTGAAGCGGGTCTGCACATCGTCGGTGGGGGCTACACCTTC.

V usage is TRBV27 and J usage is TRBJ1-5, with 10 nucleotides matching TRBD1. The CDR3 consists of 14 residues. The ends lost 2 bases at V and 7 bases at J; junction bases unmatched: 2. CDR1 and CDR2 (germline): MNHEY, SMNVEV (reference sequence). The CDR3 here is CASSLDRGRQPQHF. DNA of the CDR3: TGTGCCAGCAGTTTAGACAGGGGGCGCCAGCCCCAGCATTTT.

This rearrangement joins TRBV5-1 to TRBJ1-1; 11 bases agree with TRBD1. The CDR3 loop spans 16 amino acids. V shed 3 bases, J shed 4 bases, and the junction held 8 bases outside the gene matches. The germline V gene has CDR1 SGHRS and CDR2 YFSETQ. The CDR3 DNA reads as TGCGCCAGCAGCTCCCCGGACAGGGGGCGAGGCACTGAAGCTTTCTTT. It yields the protein CASSSPDRGRGTEAFF.

This clone has a handful of counts. This chain links TRBV19 with TRBJ1-2, with 10 bases matching TRBD1. The CDR3 loop spans 15 amino acids. With 11 bases clipped from V and 2 bases from J, the junction kept 11 bases outside the gene matches. The germline gives CDR1 LNHDA, CDR2 SQIVND (reference sequence). CDR3 coding DNA: TGTGCCGCCGGACAGGACAGGGGGAAGAACTATGGCTACACCTTC. It is translated as CAAGQDRGKNYGYTF.

The chain links TRBV11-2 to TRBJ1-4; 7 bases align to TRBD1. The CDR3 runs 14 residues. J lost 8 bases, V lost 4 bases, and 7 bases had no gene match. The germline V gene has CDR1 SGHAT and CDR2 FQNNGV. For the CDR3, the DNA is TGTGCCAGCAGCTCACGACAGGGTGGCGAAAAACTGTTTTTT. Translating gives CASSSRQGGEKLFF.

In this sample, this clone turned up once. V and J are TRBV7-8 and TRBJ1-6; D is perhaps TRBD1 (5 bases). V lost 6 bases and J 6 bases, leaving 15 bases between the germline ends. Germline CDR1 is SGHVS and CDR2 is FQNEAQ. This CDR3 contains 15 residues. The CDR3 region is CASSLVQGTNSPLHF. CDR3 nucleotide sequence: TGTGCCAGCAGTCTAGTACAAGGGACTAATTCACCCCTCCACTTT.

The gene calls are TRBV7-9 and TRBJ1-1; a weak D match, TRBD1 (6 bases). V gave up 5 bases and J gave up 2 bases, with 12 bases separating them. CDR3 length: 14 residues. Germline V gene sequence: CDR1 SEHNR, CDR2 FQNEAQ (reference sequence). CDR3 amino acids: CASSLRTVNTEAFF. The DNA for the CDR3 is TGTGCCAGCAGCCTCCGGACAGTCAACACTGAAGCTTTCTTT.

This clone has just one count. J is TRBJ2-5 and V is TRBV7-6; D not resolved. The germline V gene has CDR1 SGHVS and CDR2 FNYEAQ. The CDR3 loop spans 13 amino acids. The V and J ends lost 2 bases and 4 bases respectively, with 8 bases between them. The CDR3 region is CASSLRVRETQYF. Written as DNA, the CDR3 is TGTGCCAGCAGCTTAAGGGTCCGAGAGACCCAGTACTTC.

The genes are TRBV10-3 and TRBJ2-6, with no clear D. CDR1 ENHRY and CDR2 SYGVKD come from the germline V gene. The germline V and J ends were trimmed by 10 bases and 0 bases, with 10 bases remaining between them. CDR3 length equals 14 residues. The CDR3 DNA reads as TGTGCCACCGGGTCCCTCTCTGGGGCCAACGTCCTGACTTTC. Its translation: CATGSLSGANVLTF.

As concerns this clone: Since a much larger clone is just one base distant, this may be a read error. V usage is TRBV4-1 and J usage is TRBJ2-3; 9 nucleotides align to TRBD1. The germline CDR1 and CDR2 sequences are MGHRA and YSYEKL. This CDR3 comprises 21 residues. CDR3 sequence: CASSPLRETGGWQLGTDTRYF. The CDR3 bases are TGCGCCAGCAGCCCCCTACGGGAAACAGGGGGCTGGCAACTGGGCACAGATACGCGGTATTTT.

V is TRBV4-1 and J is TRBJ2-2; D might be TRBD2 (6 bases). Trimming removed 5 bases from V and 4 bases from J, with 11 bases in between. The V gene's germline CDR1 is MGHRA and CDR2 YSYEKL. The CDR3 contains 14 residues. The CDR3, as DNA: TGCGCCAGCAGCTCCCGGGACTTCACCGGGGAGCTGTTTTTT. The encoded protein is CASSSRDFTGELFF.

This clone was counted a few times. The chain couples TRBV19 to TRBJ2-5; a weak D match, TRBD1 (5 bases). Trimming stripped 3 bases from V and 4 bases from J, with 12 bases between. The V gene's germline CDR1 is LNHDA and CDR2 SQIVND (reference sequence). This CDR3 region has 14 residues. CDR3: CASSIQEGAETQYF. The CDR3 region has the DNA TGTGCCAGTAGTATCCAGGAAGGGGCAGAGACCCAGTACTTC.

The CDR3 DNA sequence: TGTGCCAGCAGCTTAGGTCTTCGGACTAGCGGGCCGAGCGGGGAGCTGTTTTTT. Residues: CASSLGLRTSGPSGELFF. V usage is TRBV7-6 and J usage is TRBJ2-2, with 11 bases aligning to TRBD2. The V and J ends lost 1 base and 7 bases, in that order; junction bases with no gene match: 11. The CDR3 extends over 18 amino acids. The germline V gene has CDR1 SGHVS and CDR2 FNYEAQ.

The genes are TRBV7-2 and TRBJ2-1, with unresolved D. CDR1 is SGHTA and CDR2 is FQGNSA in the germline V gene. The CDR3 runs to 13 residues. Trimming left V 0 bases short and J 7 bases short, with 7 bases between. CDR3 bases: TGTGCCAGCAGCTTAGCCGACGATAATGAGCAGTTCTTC. It codes for CASSLADDNEQFF.

The chain combines TRBV11-2 with TRBJ2-1; a possible D gene is TRBD2 (7 bases). V lost 6 bases and J lost 7, with 13 bases in between. Per the germline V gene, CDR1 is SGHAT and CDR2 is FQNNGV. This CDR3 has 13 amino acids. CDR3 sequence reads: CASRRGQVNEQFF. In DNA, the CDR3 is TGTGCCAGCAGGCGGGGGCAGGTAAATGAGCAGTTCTTC.

The rearrangement uses TRBV11-3 and TRBJ2-5; TRBD1 or TRBD2 may be the D gene (5 bases each). The CDR3 spans 15 residues. CDR1 is SGHNT and CDR2 is YENEEA in the germline V gene. The germline V and J ends were trimmed by 4 bases and 4 bases, with 16 bases remaining between them. CDR3 region: CASSSRRDGGETQYF. Here the CDR3 DNA reads TGTGCCAGCAGCTCCCGCAGGGACGGAGGAGAGACCCAGTACTTC.

This clone was recorded only once. The rearrangement uses TRBV7-3 and TRBJ1-1; a possible D gene is TRBD1 (6 bases). The CDR3 extends over 13 amino acids. V shed 6 bases and J shed 2 bases, with 10 bases lying between them. The germline CDR1 and CDR2 sequences are SGHTA and FQGTGA. CDR3 in DNA: TGTGCCAGCAGTCCACAGGGAAACACTGAAGCTTTCTTT. Its translation is CASSPQGNTEAFF.

This clone showed up many times. Other DNA sequences in this sample translate to the same CDR3. The chain employs TRBV30 and TRBJ1-1; a possible D gene is TRBD1 (5 bases). CDR1 GTSNPN and CDR2 SVGIG come from the germline V gene (reference sequence). This CDR3 has 15 residues. V was cut by 1 base and J by 0 bases, with 12 bases left in between. CDR3 protein: CAWSGGVWVNTEAFF. The CDR3 bases are TGTGCCTGGAGTGGGGGGGTTTGGGTGAACACTGAAGCTTTCTTT.